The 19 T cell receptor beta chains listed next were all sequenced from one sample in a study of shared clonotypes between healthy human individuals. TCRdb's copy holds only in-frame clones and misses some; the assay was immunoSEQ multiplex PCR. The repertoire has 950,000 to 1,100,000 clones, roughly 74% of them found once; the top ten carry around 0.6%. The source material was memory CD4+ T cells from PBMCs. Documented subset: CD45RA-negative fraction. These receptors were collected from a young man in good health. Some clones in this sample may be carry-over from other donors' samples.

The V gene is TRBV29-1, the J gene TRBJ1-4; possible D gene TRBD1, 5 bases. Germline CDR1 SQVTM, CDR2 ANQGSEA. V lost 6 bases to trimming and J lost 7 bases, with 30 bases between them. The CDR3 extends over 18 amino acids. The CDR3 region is CSVVTKWDFPSGGEKLFF. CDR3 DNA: TGCAGCGTCGTAACTAAATGGGACTTCCCCTCTGGGGGTGAAAAACTGTTTTTT.

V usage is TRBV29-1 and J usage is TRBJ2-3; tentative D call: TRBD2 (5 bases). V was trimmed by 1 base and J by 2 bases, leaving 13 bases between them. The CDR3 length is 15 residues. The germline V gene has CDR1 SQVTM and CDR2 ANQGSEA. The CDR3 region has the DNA TGCAGCGTTGAAGGGGTACGGGGATTCACAGATACGCAGTATTTT. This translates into CSVEGVRGFTDTQYF.

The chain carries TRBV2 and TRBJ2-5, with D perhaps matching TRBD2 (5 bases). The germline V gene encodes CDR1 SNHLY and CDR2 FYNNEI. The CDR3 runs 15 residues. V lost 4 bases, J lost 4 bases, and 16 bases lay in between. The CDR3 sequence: CASSVLGVVGETQYF. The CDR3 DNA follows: TGTGCCAGCAGTGTTCTCGGGGTAGTTGGAGAGACCCAGTACTTC.

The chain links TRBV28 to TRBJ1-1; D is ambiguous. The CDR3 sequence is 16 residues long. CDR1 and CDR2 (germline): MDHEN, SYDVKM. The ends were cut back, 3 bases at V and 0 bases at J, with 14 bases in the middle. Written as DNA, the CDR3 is TGTGCCAGCAGTTTTTCGTACAGAAACATGAACACTGAAGCTTTCTTT. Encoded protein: CASSFSYRNMNTEAFF.

The DNA of the CDR3 is TGCAGCGTTGAAGTGGCAATCCAAGAGACCCAGTACTTC. Translated, it gives CSVEVAIQETQYF. This chain links TRBV29-1 with TRBJ2-5; D not resolved. This CDR3 has 13 amino acids. Germline lookup yields CDR1 SQVTM and CDR2 ANQGSEA. V was pared by 1 base and J by 1 base, with 7 bases between.

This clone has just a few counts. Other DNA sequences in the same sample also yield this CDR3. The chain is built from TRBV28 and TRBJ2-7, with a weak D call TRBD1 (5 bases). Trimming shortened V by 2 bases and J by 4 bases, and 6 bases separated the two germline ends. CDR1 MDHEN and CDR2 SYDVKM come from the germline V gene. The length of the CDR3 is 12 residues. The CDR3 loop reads CASSLQGYEQYF. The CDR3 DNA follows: TGTGCCAGCAGTTTACAGGGTTACGAGCAGTACTTC. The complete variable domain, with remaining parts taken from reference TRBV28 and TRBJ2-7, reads DVKVTQSSRYLVKRTGEKVFLECVQDMDHENMFWYRQDPGLGLRLIYFSYDVKMKEKGDIPEGYSVSREKKERFSLILESASTNQTSMYLCASSLQGYEQYFGPGTRLTVT.

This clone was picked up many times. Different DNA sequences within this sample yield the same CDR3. The CDR3 DNA follows: TGCAGCGTTGGGGGGGGGCGCACTGAAGCTTTCTTT. Translating gives CSVGGGRTEAFF. The chain uses TRBV29-1 and TRBJ1-1; D is perhaps TRBD1 (6 bases). CDR3 length: 12 amino acids. V was pared by 4 bases and J by 4 bases, with 10 bases between. Per germline, CDR1 SQVTM and CDR2 ANQGSEA.

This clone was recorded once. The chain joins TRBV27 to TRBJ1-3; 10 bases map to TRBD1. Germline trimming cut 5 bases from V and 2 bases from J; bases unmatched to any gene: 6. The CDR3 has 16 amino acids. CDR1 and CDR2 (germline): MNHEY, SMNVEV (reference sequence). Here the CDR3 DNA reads TGTGCCAGCAGTCCGATCGGACAGGGGGCTGGAAACACCATATATTTT. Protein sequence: CASSPIGQGAGNTIYF.

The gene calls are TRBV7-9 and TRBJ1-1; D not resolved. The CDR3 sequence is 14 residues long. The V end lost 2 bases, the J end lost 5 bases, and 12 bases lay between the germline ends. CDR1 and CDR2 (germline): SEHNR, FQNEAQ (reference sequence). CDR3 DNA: TGTGCCAGCAGCTTAATGGCGGGTGGGACTGAAGCTTTCTTT. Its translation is CASSLMAGGTEAFF.

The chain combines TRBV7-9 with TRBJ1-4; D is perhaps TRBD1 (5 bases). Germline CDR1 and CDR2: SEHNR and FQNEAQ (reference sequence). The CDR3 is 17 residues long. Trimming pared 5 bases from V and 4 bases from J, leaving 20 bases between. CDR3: CASSLLEPGPVNEKLFF. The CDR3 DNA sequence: TGTGCCAGCAGCCTCCTGGAACCGGGACCGGTTAATGAAAAACTGTTTTTT.

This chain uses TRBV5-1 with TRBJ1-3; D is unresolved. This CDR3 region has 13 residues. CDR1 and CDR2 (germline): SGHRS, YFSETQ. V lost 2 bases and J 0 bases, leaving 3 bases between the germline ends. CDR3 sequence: CASSFNSGNTIYF. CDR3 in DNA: TGCGCCAGCAGCTTTAACTCTGGAAACACCATATATTTT.

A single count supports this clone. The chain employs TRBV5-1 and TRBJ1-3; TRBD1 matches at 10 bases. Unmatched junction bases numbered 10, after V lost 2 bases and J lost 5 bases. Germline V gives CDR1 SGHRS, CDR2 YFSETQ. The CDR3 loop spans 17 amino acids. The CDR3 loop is CASSFRPGQGRRNTIYF. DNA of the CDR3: TGCGCCAGCAGCTTTCGACCGGGACAGGGGCGTAGAAACACCATATATTTT.

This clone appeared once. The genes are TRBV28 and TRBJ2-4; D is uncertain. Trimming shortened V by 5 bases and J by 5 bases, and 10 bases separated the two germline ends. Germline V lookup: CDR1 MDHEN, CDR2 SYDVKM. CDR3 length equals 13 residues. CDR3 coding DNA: TGTGCCAGCAGTCTCCCCTCCGAAAACATTCAGTACTTC. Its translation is CASSLPSENIQYF.

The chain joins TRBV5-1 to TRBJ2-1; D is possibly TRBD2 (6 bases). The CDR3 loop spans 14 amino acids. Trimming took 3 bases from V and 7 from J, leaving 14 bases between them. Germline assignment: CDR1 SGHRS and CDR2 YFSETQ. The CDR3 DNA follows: TGCGCCAGCAGCTGGGGGATGGCGGGAAATGAGCAGTTCTTC. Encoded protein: CASSWGMAGNEQFF.

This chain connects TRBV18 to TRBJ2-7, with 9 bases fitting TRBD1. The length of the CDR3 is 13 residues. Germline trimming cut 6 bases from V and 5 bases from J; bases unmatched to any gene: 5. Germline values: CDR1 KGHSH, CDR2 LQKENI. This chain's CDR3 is CASSRGTGNEQYF. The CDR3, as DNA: TGTGCCAGCTCCCGGGGGACAGGGAACGAGCAGTACTTC.

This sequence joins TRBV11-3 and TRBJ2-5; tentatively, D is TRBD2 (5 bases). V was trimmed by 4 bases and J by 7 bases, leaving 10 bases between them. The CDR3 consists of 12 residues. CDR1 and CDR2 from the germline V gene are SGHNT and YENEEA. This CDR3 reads CASSSARGTQYF. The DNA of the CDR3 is TGTGCCAGCAGCTCGGCCCGGGGGACCCAGTACTTC.

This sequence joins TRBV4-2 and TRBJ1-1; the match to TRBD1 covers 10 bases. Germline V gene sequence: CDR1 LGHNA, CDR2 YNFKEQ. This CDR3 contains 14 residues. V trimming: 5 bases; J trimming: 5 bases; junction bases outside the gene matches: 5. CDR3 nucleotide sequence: TGTGCCAGCAGCGTCCTGGACAGGGGGACTGAAGCTTTCTTT. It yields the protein CASSVLDRGTEAFF.

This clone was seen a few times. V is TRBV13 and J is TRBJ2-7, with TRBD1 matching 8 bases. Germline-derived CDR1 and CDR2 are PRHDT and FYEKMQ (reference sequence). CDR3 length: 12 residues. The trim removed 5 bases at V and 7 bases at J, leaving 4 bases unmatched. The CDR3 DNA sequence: TGTGCCAGCAGCCTTACAGGGGGAGAGCAGTACTTC. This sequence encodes CASSLTGGEQYF.

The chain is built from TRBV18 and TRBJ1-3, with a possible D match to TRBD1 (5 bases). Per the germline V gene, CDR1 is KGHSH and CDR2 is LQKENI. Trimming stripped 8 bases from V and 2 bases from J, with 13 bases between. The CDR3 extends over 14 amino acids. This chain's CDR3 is CASAQQGTGNTIYF. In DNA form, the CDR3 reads TGTGCCAGCGCACAGCAGGGAACTGGAAACACCATATATTTT.